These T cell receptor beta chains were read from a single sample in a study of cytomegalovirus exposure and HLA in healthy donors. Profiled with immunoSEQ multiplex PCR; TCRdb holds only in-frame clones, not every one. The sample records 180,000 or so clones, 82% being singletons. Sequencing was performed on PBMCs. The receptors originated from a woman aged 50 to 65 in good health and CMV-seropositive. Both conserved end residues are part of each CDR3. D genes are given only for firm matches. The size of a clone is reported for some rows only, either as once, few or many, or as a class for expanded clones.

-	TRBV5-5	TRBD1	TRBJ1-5	TGTGCCAGCAGTTCTGACAGGGATCGTCAGCCCCAGCATTTT	CASSSDRDRQPQHF
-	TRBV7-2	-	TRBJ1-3	TGTGCCAGCAGCCTTCTTAGTTTTGTTGACACCATATATTTT	CASSLLSFVDTIYF
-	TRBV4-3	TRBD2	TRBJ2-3	TGCGCCAGCAGCCCCGGGACTAGCGGGGGGGCGGGGGCAGATACGCAGTATTTT	CASSPGTSGGAGADTQYF
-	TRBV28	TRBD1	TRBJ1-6	TGTGCCAGCAGTCCGCTGGACAGGGCGGATTCACCCCTCCACTTT	CASSPLDRADSPLHF
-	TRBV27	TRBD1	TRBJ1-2	TGTGCCAGCGGGCGGACAGGGGGCGTTGGCTACACCTTC	CASGRTGGVGYTF
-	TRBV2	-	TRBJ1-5	TGTGCCAGCCGAGGAGAGGGAGTCCAGCCCCAGCATTTT	CASRGEGVQPQHF
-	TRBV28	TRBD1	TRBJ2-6	TGTGCCAGCAGTTCAGGGGGAGCTGGGGCCAACGTCCTGACTTTC	CASSSGGAGANVLTF
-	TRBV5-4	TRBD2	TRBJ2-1	TGTGCCAGCAGCTTGGAGGGGACTAGCGGAAATTCCTACAATGAGCAGTTCTTC	CASSLEGTSGNSYNEQFF
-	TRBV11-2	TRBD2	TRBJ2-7	TGTGCCAGCAGCTTGAGGACTAGCGGGAGATCGTACGAGCAGTACTTC	CASSLRTSGRSYEQYF
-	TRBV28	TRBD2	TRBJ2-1	TGTGCCAGCAGTTTAGCTAGCGGGAGAGGAACCAATGAGCAGTTCTTC	CASSLASGRGTNEQFF
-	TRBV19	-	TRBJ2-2	TGTGCCAGTAGTGCCGGGGACTTGAACACCGGGGAGCTGTTTTTT	CASSAGDLNTGELFF
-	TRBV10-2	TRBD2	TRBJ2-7	TGCGCCAGCAGCCCGGGACTAGATACTTACGAGCAGTACTTC	CASSPGLDTYEQYF
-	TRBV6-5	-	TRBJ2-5	TGTGCCAGCAGTTACTCGGCAGGAGGTCAACAAGAGACCCAGTACTTC	CASSYSAGGQQETQYF
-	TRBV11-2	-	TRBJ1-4	TGTGCCAGCAGCTTAGATCGAGGTGCAACTAATGAAAAACTGTTTTTT	CASSLDRGATNEKLFF
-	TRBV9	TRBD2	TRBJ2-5	TGTGCCAGCAGCCCTGGGACTAGCGGGGGGGCGGGTGAGACCCAGTACTTC	CASSPGTSGGAGETQYF
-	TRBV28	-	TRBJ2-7	TGTGCCAGCAGTTTAGATGCGTACGAGCAGTACTTC	CASSLDAYEQYF
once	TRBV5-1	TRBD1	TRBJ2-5	TGCGCCAGCAGCTGGACAGGGCAAGAGACCCAGTACTTC	CASSWTGQETQYF
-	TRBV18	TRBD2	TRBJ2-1	TGTGCCAGCTCACCGCACCCTAGCGGTTACAATGAGCAGTTCTTC	CASSPHPSGYNEQFF
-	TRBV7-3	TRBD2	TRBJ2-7	TGTGCCAGCAGCTTAATGCTAGCGGGAGAGGGCGAGCAGTACTTC	CASSLMLAGEGEQYF
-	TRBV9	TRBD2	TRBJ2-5	TGTGCCAGCAGCGGAGCCGGGACTAGCGGGGGGGAGGTGGGAGAGACCCAGTACTTC	CASSGAGTSGGEVGETQYF
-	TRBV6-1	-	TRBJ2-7	TGTGCCAGCAACGGGGGTTCACTTTTGGGCGAGCAGTACTTC	CASNGGSLLGEQYF
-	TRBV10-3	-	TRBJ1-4	TGTGCCATCAGTGAGCTACGAGCGGGGGCTAATGAAAAACTGTTTTTT	CAISELRAGANEKLFF
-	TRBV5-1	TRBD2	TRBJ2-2	TGCGCCAGCAGCGAACTGGCTAGCGGGAGCTCCGGGGAGCTGTTTTTT	CASSELASGSSGELFF
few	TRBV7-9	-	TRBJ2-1	TGTGCCAGCAGCTTAACTAGGGACTCCGACAATGAGCAGTTCTTC	CASSLTRDSDNEQFF
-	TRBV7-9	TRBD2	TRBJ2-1	TGTGCCAGCAGCAAAGGACTAGCGGGCTCCTACAATGAGCAGTTCTTC	CASSKGLAGSYNEQFF
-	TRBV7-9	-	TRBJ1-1	TGTGCCAGCAGCCTCGAAAACCCAGTGGCTTTCTTT	CASSLENPVAFF
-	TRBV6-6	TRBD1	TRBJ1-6	TGTGCCAGCAGACTACATTGGACAGGGGAGAGTTCACCCCTCCACTTT	CASRLHWTGESSPLHF
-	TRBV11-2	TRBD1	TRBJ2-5	TGTGCCAGCAGCTTAGAGCCCGGGACAGGGAGTTCAGAGACCCAGTACTTC	CASSLEPGTGSSETQYF
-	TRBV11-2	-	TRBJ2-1	TGTGCCAGCAGCTTAGGGCTAGCGAGGAGTGGTGAGCAGTTCTTC	CASSLGLARSGEQFF